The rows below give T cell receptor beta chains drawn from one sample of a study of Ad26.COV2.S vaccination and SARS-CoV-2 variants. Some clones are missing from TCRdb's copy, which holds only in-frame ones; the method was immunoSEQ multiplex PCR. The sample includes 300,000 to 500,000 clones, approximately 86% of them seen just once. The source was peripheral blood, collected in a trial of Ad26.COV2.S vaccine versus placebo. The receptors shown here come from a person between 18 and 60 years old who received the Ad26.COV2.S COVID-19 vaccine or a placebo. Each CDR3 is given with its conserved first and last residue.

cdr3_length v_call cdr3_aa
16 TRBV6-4 CASSDEAGSSYNEQFF
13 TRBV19 CASSISAGGKQYF
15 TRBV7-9 CASSRTDQNTGELFF
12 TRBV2 CASRQGAGGYTF
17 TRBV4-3 CASSQDRATPNTGELFF
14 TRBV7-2 CASSPLLGNQPQHF
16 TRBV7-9 CASSFGSSGGADEQFF
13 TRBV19 CASNPGQGYEQYF
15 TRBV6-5 CASSYGGSSPYEQYF
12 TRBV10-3 CAISESGFEQYF
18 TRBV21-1 CASSKDVPGASENNEQYF
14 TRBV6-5 CASSYDRVSTEQYF
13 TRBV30 CAWSVTANYGYTF
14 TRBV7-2 CASSLGGGTGTQYF
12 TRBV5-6 CASSFGRNGYTF
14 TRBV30 CAWSKTGGGTEAFF
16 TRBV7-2 CASSLGAEFYNSPLHF
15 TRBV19 CASSQRTVGNQPQHF
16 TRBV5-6 CASSLRLAANTGELFF
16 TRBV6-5 CASSYSRLASTGELFF
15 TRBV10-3 CAISETRATDYGYTF
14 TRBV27 CASSLEGMNTEAFF